Below, 18 T cell receptor beta chains from the same sample are listed, as sequenced in a study of shared clonotypes between healthy human individuals (dated by TCRdb to about 2020). Library preparation was by the immunoSEQ multiplex PCR assay. As stored in TCRdb, this immuneACCESS dataset retains in-frame rearrangements with V and J assigned. A fraction of the clones does not appear; measured against another copy, unresolved V genes explain less than half of the discrepancy, and the remainder lacks a known reason. The sample table shows about 710,000 clones, and about 80% are seen once. Around 2% of the sample lies in the top ten. Specimen: memory CD4+ T cells sorted from blood. The cell subset or site label here, explained by the study, means: CD45RA-negative fraction. The receptors were sampled from a woman younger than 45 in good health.

The CDR3 is CASSFAATDTQYF. DNA for the CDR3: TGTGCCAGCAGCTTTGCGGCCACAGATACGCAGTATTTT. This chain joins TRBV7-3 and TRBJ2-3; D remains ambiguous. Trimming took off 3 bases at V and 2 bases at J, with 6 bases between the two ends. This CDR3 region has 13 residues. CDR1 and CDR2 (germline): SGHTA, FQGTGA.

This CDR3 reads CAISGTSGIGQETQYF. The CDR3 DNA reads TGTGCCATCAGTGGGACTAGCGGGATAGGCCAAGAGACCCAGTACTTC. The chain combines TRBV10-3 with TRBJ2-5, with 12 bases that match TRBD2. The CDR3 is 16 amino acids. Germline CDR1 is ENHRY and CDR2 is SYGVKD. V shed 4 bases and J 1 base; nucleotides not matched to a gene: 4.

In this sample, this clone turned up once. The same CDR3 also results from other DNA sequences found in this sample. This chain joins TRBV28 and TRBJ1-5; 8 bases line up with TRBD1. V trimming: 6 bases; J trimming: 0 bases; junction bases outside the gene matches: 4. CDR1 is MDHEN, CDR2 SYDVKM, per germline. This CDR3 is 15 amino acids long. The CDR3 coding sequence is TGTGCCAGCAGAAACAGGGGGAATAGCAATCAGCCCCAGCATTTT. This sequence encodes CASRNRGNSNQPQHF. Together with reference TRBV28 and TRBJ1-5, the CDR3 gives the full variable domain: DVKVTQSSRYLVKRTGEKVFLECVQDMDHENMFWYRQDPGLGLRLIYFSYDVKMKEKGDIPEGYSVSREKKERFSLILESASTNQTSMYLCASRNRGNSNQPQHFGDGTRLSIL.

This rearrangement joins TRBV6-1 to TRBJ2-7; D uncertain. Trimming took off 2 bases at V and 0 bases at J, with 8 bases between the two ends. CDR1 and CDR2 from the germline V gene are MNHNS and SASEGT. This CDR3 has 14 residues. The DNA for the CDR3 is TGTGCCAGCAGTGAACGATGGGACTCCTACGAGCAGTACTTC. It is translated as CASSERWDSYEQYF.

The rearrangement joins TRBV28 to TRBJ2-7; possibly TRBD1 for D (5 bases). Germline V gene lookup returns CDR1 MDHEN and CDR2 SYDVKM. Trimming took 6 bases from V and 4 from J, leaving 16 bases between them. This CDR3 region has 14 residues. CDR3 sequence: CASSSTRVAYEQYF. The CDR3 DNA reads TGTGCCAGCAGCTCGACCAGGGTGGCGTACGAGCAGTACTTC.

V gene TRBV28 combines with J gene TRBJ2-2; 15 nucleotides agree with TRBD2. The CDR3 is 18 residues long. The trim removed 5 bases at V and 3 bases at J, leaving 7 bases unmatched. Germline values: CDR1 MDHEN, CDR2 SYDVKM. The CDR3 DNA sequence: TGTGCCAGCAGTCCCGGACTAGCGGGAGGGCACGACACCGGGGAGCTGTTTTTT. This encodes CASSPGLAGGHDTGELFF.

The V call is TRBV10-3, the J call TRBJ2-3, with D possibly being TRBD1 (6 bases). The CDR3 totals 13 residues. Germline V gene data show CDR1 as ENHRY and CDR2 as SYGVKD. Trimming removed 7 bases from V and 3 bases from J, with 11 bases in between. CDR3 region: CAINRVITDTQYF. The DNA for the CDR3 is TGTGCCATCAACAGGGTCATAACAGATACGCAGTATTTT.

As concerns this clone: Distinct nucleotide sequences in the sample also encode this CDR3. The gene calls are TRBV27 and TRBJ2-1, with D possibly being TRBD2 (5 bases). V shed 5 bases and J shed 7 bases, with 9 bases lying between them. This CDR3 is 12 amino acids long. Germline V gene data show CDR1 as MNHEY and CDR2 as SMNVEV (reference sequence). Written as DNA, the CDR3 is TGTGCCAGCAGTCCTAGCAGAAATGAGCAGTTCTTC. This codes for CASSPSRNEQFF.

In this sample, this clone turned up a few times. The rearrangement uses TRBV7-2 and TRBJ2-2; a weak D match, TRBD1 (6 bases). Germline V gene sequence: CDR1 SGHTA, CDR2 FQGNSA. With 6 bases removed from V and 1 base from J, the gap between germline ends came to 9 bases. The CDR3 totals 14 residues. The CDR3 DNA follows: TGTGCCAGCAGGACACAGGGGAACACCGGGGAGCTGTTTTTT. Encoded protein: CASRTQGNTGELFF. Full variable domain (outside the CDR3, taken from reference TRBV7-2 and TRBJ2-2): GAGVSQSPSNKVTEKGKDVELRCDPISGHTALYWYRQSLGQGLEFLIYFQGNSAPDKSGLPSDRFSAERTGGSVSTLTIQRTQQEDSAVYLCASRTQGNTGELFFGEGSRLTVL.

In its sample, this clone was seen a few times. This chain joins TRBV27 and TRBJ1-1; D not resolved. The germline V gene encodes CDR1 MNHEY and CDR2 SMNVEV (reference sequence). The CDR3 loop spans 16 amino acids. The V end lost 2 bases, the J end lost 2 bases, and 15 bases lay between the germline ends. The CDR3 sequence is CASSLPNRGTNTEAFF. For the CDR3, the DNA is TGTGCCAGCAGTTTACCTAACAGAGGAACTAACACTGAAGCTTTCTTT.

This chain joins TRBV11-2 and TRBJ2-5; 9 bases map to TRBD2. The CDR3 totals 16 residues. V lost 0 bases, J lost 11 bases, and 13 bases stayed unmatched. CDR1 and CDR2 from the germline V gene are SGHAT and FQNNGV. CDR3: CASSLDQGREGPWQYF. CDR3 nucleotide sequence: TGTGCCAGCAGCTTAGATCAAGGGCGGGAGGGCCCATGGCAGTACTTC.

This chain joins TRBV10-2 and TRBJ2-1; no reliable D call. V gave up 7 bases and J gave up 4 bases, with 8 bases separating them. The CDR3 is made up of 12 amino acids. The germline CDR1 and CDR2 sequences are WSHSY and SAAADI. CDR3 nucleotide sequence: TGCGCCAGCAAAGACACTTACAATGAGCAGTTCTTC. It codes for CASKDTYNEQFF.

This clone came up a few times. This rearrangement joins TRBV30 to TRBJ2-5; 9 bases align to TRBD1. Germline V gives CDR1 GTSNPN, CDR2 SVGIG (reference sequence). The CDR3 consists of 16 residues. Trimming at V came to 3 bases and at J to 1 base, leaving 9 bases not matched to a gene. The CDR3 DNA follows: TGTGCCTGGAGAGACCGGGACAGGGTACGCCAAGAGACCCAGTACTTC. Amino acid sequence: CAWRDRDRVRQETQYF.

This clone was recorded a few times. The chain uses TRBV2 and TRBJ2-2; TRBD2 matches 9 bases. Germline trimming cut 9 bases from V and 3 bases from J; bases unmatched to any gene: 2. Germline CDR1 is SNHLY and CDR2 is FYNNEI. The CDR3 runs to 13 residues. CDR3 nucleotide sequence: TGTGCCAGTCTAGCGGGGTACACCGGGGAGCTGTTTTTT. This codes for CASLAGYTGELFF.

This clone was picked up many times. V usage is TRBV27 and J usage is TRBJ2-1; D remains unclear. Germline loops: CDR1 MNHEY, CDR2 SMNVEV (reference sequence). Trimming shortened V by 3 bases and J by 4 bases, and 13 bases separated the two germline ends. CDR3 size: 15 residues. The CDR3 sequence is CASSLGSALYNEQFF. For the CDR3, the DNA is TGTGCCAGCAGTTTGGGGTCAGCCCTGTACAATGAGCAGTTCTTC.

V and J are TRBV25-1 and TRBJ2-5, with TRBD2 as a possible D gene (5 bases). V gave up 1 base and J gave up 2 bases, with 11 bases separating them. The CDR3 contains 15 residues. Germline V gene lookup returns CDR1 MGHDK and CDR2 SYGVNS. Here the CDR3 reads CASSESRGWQETQYF. In DNA form, the CDR3 reads TGTGCCAGCAGTGAATCTCGAGGGTGGCAAGAGACCCAGTACTTC.

The chain links TRBV20-1 to TRBJ1-1; D gene unclear. The germline gives CDR1 DFQATT, CDR2 SNEGSKA (reference sequence). V lost 6 bases, J lost 2 bases, and 7 bases lay in between. The CDR3 extends over 11 amino acids. The chain's CDR3 is CSAGDNTEAFF. CDR3 bases: TGCAGTGCGGGCGACAACACTGAAGCTTTCTTT.

This clone was seen a single time. This chain connects TRBV28 to TRBJ2-7, with 8 nucleotides matching TRBD1. With V trimmed by 6 bases and J by 2 bases, 9 bases remained unmatched. This CDR3 spans 15 amino acids. Germline loops: CDR1 MDHEN, CDR2 SYDVKM. The CDR3 DNA is TGTGCCAGCAGACCGCCCCGACAGGGGACCTACGAGCAGTACTTC. Translated, it gives CASRPPRQGTYEQYF.